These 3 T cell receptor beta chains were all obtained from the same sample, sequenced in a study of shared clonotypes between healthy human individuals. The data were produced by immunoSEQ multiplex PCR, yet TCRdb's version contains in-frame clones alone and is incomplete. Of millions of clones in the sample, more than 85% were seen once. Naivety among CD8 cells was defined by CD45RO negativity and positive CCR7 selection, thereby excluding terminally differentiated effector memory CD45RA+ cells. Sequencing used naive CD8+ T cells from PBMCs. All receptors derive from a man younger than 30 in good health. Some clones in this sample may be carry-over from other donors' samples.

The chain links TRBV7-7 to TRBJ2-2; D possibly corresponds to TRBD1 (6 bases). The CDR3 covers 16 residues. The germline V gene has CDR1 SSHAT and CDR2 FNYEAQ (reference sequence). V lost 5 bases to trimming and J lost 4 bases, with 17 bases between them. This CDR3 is CASSVDDQGPTGELFF. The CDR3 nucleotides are TGTGCCAGCAGCGTAGATGACCAGGGGCCCACCGGGGAGCTGTTTTTT.

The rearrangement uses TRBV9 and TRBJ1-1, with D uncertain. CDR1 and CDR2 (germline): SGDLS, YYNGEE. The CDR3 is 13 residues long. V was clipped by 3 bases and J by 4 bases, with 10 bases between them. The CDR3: CASSGYGSTEAFF. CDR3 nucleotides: TGTGCCAGCAGCGGCTACGGTAGCACTGAAGCTTTCTTT.

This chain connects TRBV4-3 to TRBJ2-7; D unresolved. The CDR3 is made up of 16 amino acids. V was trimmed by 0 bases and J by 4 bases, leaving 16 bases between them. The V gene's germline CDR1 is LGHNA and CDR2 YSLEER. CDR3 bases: TGCGCCAGCAGCCAAGATTGGGCCAGGCCCTTATACGAGCAGTACTTC. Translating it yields CASSQDWARPLYEQYF.